Presented here are 21 T cell receptor beta chains from one specimen sequenced in a study of T cell responses to AZD1222 COVID-19 vaccine. This table comes from immunoSEQ multiplex PCR, and its TCRdb copy is limited to in-frame clones, with some not included. This table has over 110,000 clones, roughly nine tenths appearing once. Sequences were derived from peripheral blood, sampled 28 days after the second AZD1222 dose. The receptors here all came from an adult who received the AZD1222 COVID-19 vaccine.

The rearrangement uses TRBV30 and TRBJ1-1; 9 bases align to TRBD1. There are 14 residues in the CDR3. The germline CDR1 and CDR2 sequences are GTSNPN and SVGIG (reference sequence). V trimming: 8 bases; J trimming: 4 bases; junction bases outside the gene matches: 11. DNA of the CDR3: TGTGCCGGAGAACAGGGGGCATTTGGCACTGAAGCTTTCTTT. It codes for CAGEQGAFGTEAFF. Based on the CDR3 plus reference TRBV30 and TRBJ1-1, the full variable domain is SQTIHQWPATLVQPVGSPLSLECTVEGTSNPNLYWYRQAAGRGLQLLFYSVGIGQISSEVPQNLSASRPQDRQFILSSKKLLLSDSGFYLCAGEQGAFGTEAFFGQGTRLTVV.

This chain uses TRBV14 with TRBJ2-5, with D possibly matching TRBD1 (6 bases). The germline CDR1 and CDR2 sequences are SGHDN and FVKESK. The CDR3 contains 21 residues. With 3 bases removed from V and 2 bases from J, the gap between germline ends came to 31 bases. The CDR3 loop reads CASSQEKSGTYRTGTQETQYF. CDR3 nucleotides: TGTGCCAGCAGCCAGGAGAAGTCCGGGACCTACAGAACGGGGACACAAGAGACCCAGTACTTC.

The chain combines TRBV5-1 with TRBJ1-1; the D is unclear. The length of the CDR3 is 14 residues. Trimming took off 4 bases at V and 0 bases at J, with 10 bases between the two ends. The germline V gene encodes CDR1 SGHRS and CDR2 YFSETQ. DNA of the CDR3: TGCGCCAGCAGCCTGGCCAGTCTGAACACTGAAGCTTTCTTT. Amino acids: CASSLASLNTEAFF. The full variable domain, rest sourced from reference TRBV5-1 and TRBJ1-1, is KAGVTQTPRYLIKTRGQQVTLSCSPISGHRSVSWYQQTPGQGLQFLFEYFSETQRNKGNFPGRFSGRQFSNSRSEMNVSTLELGDSALYLCASSLASLNTEAFFGQGTRLTVV.

This sequence joins TRBV20-1 and TRBJ2-7, with D perhaps matching TRBD1 or TRBD2 (6 bases each). The CDR3 runs to 11 residues. The germline gives CDR1 DFQATT, CDR2 SNEGSKA (reference sequence). V was shortened by 6 bases and J by 5 bases, with 11 bases between the two germline ends. In DNA form, the CDR3 reads TGCAGTGCCCTGAGGGGGGACGAGCAGTACGTC. This sequence encodes CSALRGDEQYV.

The sample holds one count of this clone. The chain uses TRBV3-1 (or the pseudogene TRBV3-2) and TRBJ1-1; the D gene is possibly TRBD1 (5 bases). The CDR3 consists of 13 residues. V was cut by 8 bases and J by 4 bases, with 14 bases left in between. Germline-derived CDR1 and CDR2 are LGHDT and YNNKEL (reference sequence). The CDR3 protein is CASLSTGGTEAFF. CDR3 DNA sequence: TGTGCCAGCTTATCCACAGGCGGCACTGAAGCTTTCTTT.

The chain recombines TRBV6-5 with TRBJ2-3; the match to TRBD1 covers 7 bases. This CDR3 region has 13 residues. Germline values: CDR1 MNHEY, CDR2 SVGAGI. After removal of 6 bases from V and 6 bases from J, the junction contained 6 bases not matched to a gene. The CDR3 protein is CASSTGAWDTQYF. The CDR3 DNA reads TGTGCCAGCAGCACAGGGGCCTGGGATACGCAGTATTTT.

The V and J genes are TRBV28 and TRBJ1-4; D might be TRBD1 (5 bases). Per germline, CDR1 MDHEN and CDR2 SYDVKM. Trimming removed 4 bases from V and 0 bases from J, with 9 bases in between. This CDR3 is 15 amino acids long. The CDR3 DNA reads TGTGCCAGCAGTTCGGGGACTGCAACTAATGAAAAACTGTTTTTT. Its translation: CASSSGTATNEKLFF.

This chain uses TRBV21-1 with TRBJ1-4. TRBV21-1 is a recognized pseudogene. This CDR3 is built from 16 residues. In DNA, the CDR3 is TGTGCCAGCAGCCCTCGACGGGGCCCAACTAATGAAAAACTGTTTTTT. Residues: CASSPRRGPTNEKLFF.

In this sample, this clone turned up once. This chain uses TRBV15 with TRBJ2-1, with unresolved D. CDR1 LNHNV and CDR2 YYDKDF come from the germline V gene (reference sequence). Trimming took 0 bases from V and 6 from J, leaving 9 bases between them. The CDR3 is 14 amino acids. The CDR3 DNA reads TGTGCCACCAGCAGAGAAGACTGGCGCAATGAGCAGTTCTTC. Its translation: CATSREDWRNEQFF.

This chain links TRBV6-5 with TRBJ1-5, with D hard to call. CDR1 and CDR2 from the germline V gene are MNHEY and SVGAGI. This CDR3 region has 16 residues. Trimming shortened V by 0 bases and J by 4 bases, and 13 bases separated the two germline ends. CDR3 DNA sequence: TGTGCCAGCAGTTACTCCGGTGGTCAGCCGAATCAGCCCCAGCATTTT. This gives the protein CASSYSGGQPNQPQHF.

The chain employs TRBV7-9 and TRBJ2-5; a weak D match, TRBD2 (5 bases). The CDR3 loop spans 14 amino acids. The germline CDR1 and CDR2 sequences are SEHNR and FQNEAQ (reference sequence). V gave up 4 bases and J gave up 7 bases, with 16 bases separating them. This CDR3 reads CASSSGLPAGTQYF. The CDR3 coding sequence is TGTGCCAGCAGCTCTGGACTCCCGGCCGGGACCCAGTACTTC.

This chain uses TRBV7-2 with TRBJ1-5; tentatively, D is TRBD1 (6 bases). V was cut by 2 bases and J by 3 bases, with 11 bases left in between. The CDR3 spans 15 residues. Germline CDR1 is SGHTA and CDR2 is FQGNSA. The CDR3: CASSLISGVNQPQHF. DNA for the CDR3: TGTGCCAGCAGCTTAATATCAGGGGTCAATCAGCCCCAGCATTTT.

The chain employs TRBV7-3 and TRBJ1-6; TRBD1 matches at 10 bases. The CDR3 consists of 15 residues. V was clipped by 5 bases and J by 11 bases; unmatched bases: 9. Germline loops: CDR1 SGHTA, CDR2 FQGTGA. The CDR3: CASSLSRDRGTPLHF. For the CDR3, the DNA is TGTGCCAGCAGCCTCTCCCGGGACAGGGGTACACCCCTCCACTTT.

This chain links TRBV19 with TRBJ2-1; D unresolved. The CDR3 totals 16 residues. Germline-derived CDR1 and CDR2 are LNHDA and SQIVND (reference sequence). V was shortened by 4 bases and J by 0 bases, with 13 bases between the two germline ends. This CDR3 reads CASSKDWWVSYNEQFF. The DNA for the CDR3 is TGTGCCAGTAGTAAAGATTGGTGGGTCTCCTACAATGAGCAGTTCTTC. Full variable domain (missing parts from reference TRBV19 and TRBJ2-1): DGGITQSPKYLFRKEGQNVTLSCEQNLNHDAMYWYRQDPGQGLRLIYYSQIVNDFQKGDIAEGYSVSREKKESFPLTVTSAQKNPTAFYLCASSKDWWVSYNEQFFGPGTRLTVL.

The rearrangement joins TRBV19 to TRBJ1-1; unclear D gene. The CDR3 consists of 14 residues. V dropped 3 bases and J dropped 5 bases, with 13 bases sitting between them. The germline V gene encodes CDR1 LNHDA and CDR2 SQIVND (reference sequence). This chain's CDR3 is CASSISRRGTEAFF. Here the CDR3 DNA reads TGTGCCAGTAGTATTAGCCGACGCGGTACTGAAGCTTTCTTT.

The chain joins TRBV5-6 to TRBJ1-1; D may be TRBD1 (5 bases). With 4 bases removed from V and 3 bases from J, the gap between germline ends came to 13 bases. This CDR3 region has 14 residues. The germline gives CDR1 SGHDT, CDR2 YYEEEE. CDR3 loop: CASSRTGVYTEAFF. CDR3 nucleotide sequence: TGTGCCAGCAGCCGAACGGGGGTATACACTGAAGCTTTCTTT. Complete variable domain (other parts from reference TRBV5-6 and TRBJ1-1): DAGVTQSPTHLIKTRGQQVTLRCSPKSGHDTVSWYQQALGQGPQFIFQYYEEEERQRGNFPDRFSGHQFPNYSSELNVNALLLGDSALYLCASSRTGVYTEAFFGQGTRLTVV.

This chain links TRBV2 with TRBJ1-2; 8 nucleotides agree with TRBD1. The junction had 5 bases not matched to a gene; V was cut back by 6 bases and J by 2 bases. The CDR3 contains 14 residues. Germline V lookup: CDR1 SNHLY, CDR2 FYNNEI. The CDR3 is CASSGQGSNYGYTF. The CDR3, as DNA: TGTGCCAGCAGCGGACAGGGATCCAACTATGGCTACACCTTC.

This chain links TRBV24-1 with TRBJ2-2; TRBD1 matches at 12 bases. Germline V CDR1 and CDR2: KGHDR, SFDVKD. J lost 10 bases, V lost 0 bases, and 2 bases had no gene match. The CDR3 runs 15 residues. CDR3 sequence: CATSDLGTGGLELFF. The DNA of the CDR3 is TGTGCCACCAGTGATTTGGGGACAGGGGGCCTGGAGCTGTTTTTT.

V is TRBV5-4 and J is TRBJ1-2, with TRBD1 identical over 7 bases. The V gene's germline CDR1 is SGHNT and CDR2 YYREEE (reference sequence). V lost 2 bases and J lost 1; bases outside the gene matches: 5. The CDR3 totals 15 residues. The CDR3 region is CASSFDRVNNYGYTF. The CDR3 coding sequence is TGTGCCAGCAGCTTCGACAGGGTGAATAACTATGGCTACACCTTC.

CDR3 amino acids: CASSQVGFRTEAFF. CDR3 sequence (DNA): TGTGCCAGCAGCCAAGTCGGTTTCCGCACTGAAGCTTTCTTT. The gene calls are TRBV3-1 (or the pseudogene TRBV3-2) and TRBJ1-1; no clear D gene. V dropped 1 base and J dropped 4 bases, with 10 bases sitting between them. The CDR3 consists of 14 residues. Germline V lookup: CDR1 LGHDT, CDR2 YNNKEL (reference sequence).

The chain combines TRBV18 with TRBJ2-7, with unresolved D. Trimming shortened V by 2 bases and J by 5 bases, and 13 bases separated the two germline ends. Germline assignment: CDR1 KGHSH and CDR2 LQKENI. This CDR3 is built from 14 residues. CDR3 region: CASSPGLPGDEQYF. The DNA of the CDR3 is TGTGCCAGCTCACCAGGGCTTCCTGGGGACGAGCAGTACTTC.